These 7 T cell receptor beta chains came from one sample sequenced in a study of blood T cells in healthy people across ages. Primers used in a second PCR of about 7 to 12 cycles were a sample-barcoded 5' primer and a J-beta primer mix. TCRdb called the 5' RACE reads again in MiXCR, with one record for every CDR3 protein. The sample records about 500,000 distinct CDR3 sequences, around 24% being singletons. This same sample was also taken into another study, of T cells of mothers and their children.

Sequenced material: blood. These receptors all come from a boy aged 5-17 years in good health.

J is TRBJ2-2 and V is TRBV4-2; unclear D gene. The CDR3 totals 15 residues. Germline assignment: CDR1 LGHNA and CDR2 YNFKEQ. V lost 0 bases and J 3 bases, leaving 8 bases between the germline ends. CDR3 sequence (DNA): TGTGCCAGCAGCCAAGAAAGGTTGGACACCGGGGAGCTGTTTTTT. Translating gives CASSQERLDTGELFF.

The chain links TRBV7-9 to TRBJ1-2; 8 nucleotides agree with TRBD1. The germline V gene has CDR1 SEHNR and CDR2 FQNEAQ (reference sequence). This CDR3 has 14 residues. Losses at the gene ends were 7 bases for V and 4 bases for J; bases not matched to a gene: 8. CDR3 in amino acids: CASTGTGTLYGYTF. DNA of the CDR3: TGTGCCAGCACCGGGACAGGAACCCTCTATGGCTACACCTTC.

The genes are TRBV5-1 and TRBJ2-6; D uncertain. This CDR3 has 15 residues. Germline V gives CDR1 SGHRS, CDR2 YFSETQ. V shed 0 bases and J shed 2 bases, with 6 bases lying between them. The CDR3 region is CASSLDGAGANVLTF. The CDR3 coding sequence is TGCGCCAGCAGCTTGGATGGGGCTGGGGCCAACGTCCTGACTTTC.

This clonotype was seen only once. Written as DNA, the CDR3 is TGTGCCAGCAAGGGTCAGGCCGGGAATGAGCAGTTCTTC. Its protein product is CASKGQAGNEQFF. The V and J genes are TRBV27 and TRBJ2-5; unclear D gene. The J call may be mistaken, given a closer DNA end match to TRBJ2-1. This CDR3 has 13 amino acids. Germline CDR1 and CDR2: MNHEY and SMNVEV (reference sequence).

The chain recombines TRBV5-1 with TRBJ2-2, with a tentative D call TRBD2 (5 bases). Germline V gene sequence: CDR1 SGHRS, CDR2 YFSETQ. V lost 6 bases and J 6 bases, leaving 12 bases between the germline ends. The CDR3 loop spans 13 amino acids. The CDR3 is CASMVSGAGELFF. The CDR3 DNA follows: TGCGCCAGCATGGTTTCCGGGGCCGGGGAGCTGTTTTTT.

This clonotype turned up a few times. The chain uses TRBV10-3 and TRBJ2-1; the match to TRBD2 covers 8 bases. Per germline, CDR1 ENHRY and CDR2 SYGVKD. J lost 0 bases, V lost 6 bases, and 13 bases had no gene match. The CDR3 is 18 residues long. The CDR3 bases are TGTGCCATCAGCCAACCGAATAGCGGGGCGAGCTCCTACAATGAGCAGTTCTTC. As protein: CAISQPNSGASSYNEQFF.

This clonotype was recorded a few times. The chain combines TRBV4-3 with TRBJ2-7; 7 bases agree with TRBD1. V was clipped by 0 bases and J by 7 bases; unmatched bases: 9. Germline CDR1 and CDR2: LGHNA and YSLEER. CDR3 size: 15 residues. The CDR3 DNA follows: TGCGCCAGCAGCCAAGATCCAAGGACAGGTATTGAGCAGTACTTC. Translation gives CASSQDPRTGIEQYF.